This TCR beta chain derives from a study of cytomegalovirus exposure and HLA in healthy donors. As to this clone: Its target is not known.

The CDR3 spans 16 residues. Germline CDR1 SNHLY, CDR2 FYNNEI. Notes on the study in general: The authors enumerated roughly 160 TCR beta chains as linked to cytomegalovirus. For most TCR sequences rarity was the rule, although some public TCRs occurred in many donors. The only immune exposure information that was available was CMV serostatus. Trimming of TCR beta V- and J-genes showed a link, identified in a later analysis, to a missense DCLRE1C variant.

Amplification used 60 Vbeta primers and 13 Jbeta primers. Some clones are missing from TCRdb's copy, which holds only in-frame ones; the method was immunoSEQ multiplex PCR. The sample gives some 110,000 clones, under 85% of which show up once; 2% to 2.5% is in the top ten. The gene calls are TRBV2 and TRBJ2-5, with 12 bases aligning to TRBD1. The J call may not be correct, given that the DNA end is closer to TRBJ2-7. The material sequenced was PBMCs. This receptor was identified in a man aged 30-40 years in good health and CMV-seronegative. The CDR3 protein is CASGPGTGGGWYEQYF. CDR3 coding DNA: TGTGCCAGCGGACCCGGGACAGGGGGCGGCTGGTACGAGCAGTACTTC.